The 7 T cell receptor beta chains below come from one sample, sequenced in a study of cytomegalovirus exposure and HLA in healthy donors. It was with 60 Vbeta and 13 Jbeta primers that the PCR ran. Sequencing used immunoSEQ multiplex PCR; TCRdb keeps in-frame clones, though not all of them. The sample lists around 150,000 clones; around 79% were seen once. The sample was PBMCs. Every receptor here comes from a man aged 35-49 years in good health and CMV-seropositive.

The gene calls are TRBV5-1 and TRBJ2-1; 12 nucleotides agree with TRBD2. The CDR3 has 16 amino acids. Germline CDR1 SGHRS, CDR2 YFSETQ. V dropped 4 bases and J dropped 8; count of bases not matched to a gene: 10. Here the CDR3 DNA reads TGCGCCAGCAGCGCCCTAGCGGGAGGGCCGGTAGATGAGCAGTTCTTC. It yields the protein CASSALAGGPVDEQFF.

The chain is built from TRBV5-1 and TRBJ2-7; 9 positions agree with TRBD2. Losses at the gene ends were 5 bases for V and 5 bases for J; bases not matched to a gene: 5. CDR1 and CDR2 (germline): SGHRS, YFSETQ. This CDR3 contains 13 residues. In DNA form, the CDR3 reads TGCGCCAGCAGAGGACTAGCGTGCCACGAGCAGTACTTC. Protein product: CASRGLACHEQYF.

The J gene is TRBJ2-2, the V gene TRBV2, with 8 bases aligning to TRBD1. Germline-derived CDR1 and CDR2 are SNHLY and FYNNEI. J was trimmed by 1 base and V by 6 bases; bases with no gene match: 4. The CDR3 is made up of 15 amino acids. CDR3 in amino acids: CASRRTGRNTGELFF. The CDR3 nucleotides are TGTGCCAGCAGGAGGACAGGGAGGAACACCGGGGAGCTGTTTTTT.

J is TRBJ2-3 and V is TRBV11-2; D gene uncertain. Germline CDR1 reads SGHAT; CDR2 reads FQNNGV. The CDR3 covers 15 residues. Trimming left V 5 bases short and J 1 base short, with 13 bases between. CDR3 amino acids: CASSPMTLRTDTQYF. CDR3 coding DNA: TGTGCCAGCAGCCCAATGACTCTCCGCACAGATACGCAGTATTTT.

The CDR3 sequence: CASSVSDRRVGNTIYF. DNA of the CDR3: TGTGCCAGCAGCGTCTCAGACAGGCGAGTCGGAAACACCATATATTTT. The chain carries TRBV9 and TRBJ1-3, with D possibly being TRBD1 (6 bases). Trimming pared 2 bases from V and 4 bases from J, leaving 16 bases between. Germline V CDR1 and CDR2: SGDLS, YYNGEE. The CDR3 is made up of 16 amino acids. The full variable domain, with the rest looked up from reference TRBV9 and TRBJ1-3, is DSGVTQTPKHLITATGQRVTLRCSPRSGDLSVYWYQQSLDQGLQFLIQYYNGEERAKGNILERFSAQQFPDLHSELNLSSLELGDSALYFCASSVSDRRVGNTIYFGEGSWLTVV.

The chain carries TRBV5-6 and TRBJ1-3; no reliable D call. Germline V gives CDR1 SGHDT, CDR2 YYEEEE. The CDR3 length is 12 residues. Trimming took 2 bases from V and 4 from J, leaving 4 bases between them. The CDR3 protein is CASSFLGNTIYF. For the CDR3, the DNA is TGTGCCAGCAGCTTTCTGGGAAACACCATATATTTT.

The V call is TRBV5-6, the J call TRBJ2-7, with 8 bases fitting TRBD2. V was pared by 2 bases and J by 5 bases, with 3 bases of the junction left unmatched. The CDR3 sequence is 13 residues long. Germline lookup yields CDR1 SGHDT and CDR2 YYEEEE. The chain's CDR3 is CASSFSGRDEQYF. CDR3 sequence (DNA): TGTGCCAGCAGCTTCTCCGGGAGGGACGAGCAGTACTTC.